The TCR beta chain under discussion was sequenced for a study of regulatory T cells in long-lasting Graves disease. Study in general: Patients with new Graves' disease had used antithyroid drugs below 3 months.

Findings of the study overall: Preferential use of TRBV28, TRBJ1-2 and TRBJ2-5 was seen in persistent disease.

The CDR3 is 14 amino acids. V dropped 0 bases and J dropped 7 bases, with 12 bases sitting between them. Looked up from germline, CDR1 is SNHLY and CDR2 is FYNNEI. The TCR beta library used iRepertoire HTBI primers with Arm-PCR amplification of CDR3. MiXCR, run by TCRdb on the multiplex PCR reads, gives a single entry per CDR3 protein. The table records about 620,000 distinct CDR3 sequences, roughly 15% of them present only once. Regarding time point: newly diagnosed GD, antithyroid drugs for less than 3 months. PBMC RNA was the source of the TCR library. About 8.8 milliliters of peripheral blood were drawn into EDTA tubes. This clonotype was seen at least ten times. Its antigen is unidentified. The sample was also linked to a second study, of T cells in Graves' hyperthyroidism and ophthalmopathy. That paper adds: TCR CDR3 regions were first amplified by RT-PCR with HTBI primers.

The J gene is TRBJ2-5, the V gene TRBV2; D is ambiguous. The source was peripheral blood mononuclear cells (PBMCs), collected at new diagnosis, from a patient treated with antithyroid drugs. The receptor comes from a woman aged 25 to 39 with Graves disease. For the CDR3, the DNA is TGTGCCAGCAGTGAAGCGCTTGCTACGAGGACCCAGTACTTC. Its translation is CASSEALATRTQYF.